This TCR beta chain emerged from a study of beta chain features in type 1 diabetes. Study-wide context: Age, gender and cell yields were similar between patients and healthy donors. Whole-study results and caveats: The naive, central memory and Treg TCRB repertoires looked more alike in patients than they did in healthy donors. The cDNA sequencing approach could over-represent high-TCR-expressing cells. Unsettled here was the matter of whether HLA type influences TCRB rearrangement. Significant though moderate, a shortening of TCRB CDR3s appeared in all four CD4+ subsets of Type 1 diabetes patients.

The germline V and J ends were trimmed by 1 base and 7 bases, with 10 bases remaining between them. The CDR3 runs to 13 residues. The germline V gene has CDR1 SEHNR and CDR2 FQNEAQ (reference sequence). Comments on this clone: The antigen is unknown.

The investigators reverse transcribed all of the isolated RNA, so they sequenced expressed TCRB transcripts. TCRdb keeps only in-frame clones here, not all; method: immunoSEQ multiplex PCR. There are fewer than 400,000 clones in the sample; around 8.5% occur only once, and over 0.95% lies in the top ten. The clonotype was recovered from a man aged 25 to 40 with type 1 diabetes. The gene calls are TRBV7-9 and TRBJ1-1; TRBD1 might be the D (6 bases). The sequenced sample consisted of central memory CD4+ T cells from blood. The CDR3 DNA follows: TGTGCCAGCAGCTTAGGGGCGGGACATGAAGCTTTCTTT. This codes for CASSLGAGHEAFF. Based on the CDR3 plus reference TRBV7-9 and TRBJ1-1, the full variable domain is DTGVSQNPRHKITKRGQNVTFRCDPISEHNRLYWYRQTLGQGPEFLTYFQNEAQLEKSRLLSDRFSAERPKGSFSTLEIQRTEQGDSAMYLCASSLGAGHEAFFGQGTRLTVV.